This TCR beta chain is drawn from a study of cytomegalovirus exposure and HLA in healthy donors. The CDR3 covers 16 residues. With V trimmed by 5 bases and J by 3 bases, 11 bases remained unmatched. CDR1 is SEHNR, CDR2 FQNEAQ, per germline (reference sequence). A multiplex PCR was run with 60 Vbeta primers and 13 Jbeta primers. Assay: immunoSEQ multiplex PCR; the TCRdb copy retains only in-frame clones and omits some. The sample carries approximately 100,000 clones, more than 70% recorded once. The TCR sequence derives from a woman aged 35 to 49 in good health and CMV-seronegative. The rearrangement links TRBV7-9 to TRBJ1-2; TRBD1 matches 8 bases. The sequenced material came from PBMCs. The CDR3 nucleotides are TGTGCCAGCAGCCGAAGGCAGGGGGCAAATGACTATGGCTACACCTTC. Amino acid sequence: CASSRRQGANDYGYTF.